These T cell receptor beta chains were read from a single sample in a study of shared clonotypes between healthy human individuals. The protocol was immunoSEQ multiplex PCR, while the TCRdb copy is restricted to in-frame clones and leaves out a portion. The data show 2 million to 2.5 million clones, with roughly 95% seen just once and roughly 0.13% held by the top ten. The specimen sequenced was naive CD4+ T cells sorted from blood. The receptors stem from a man younger than 35 in good health. CDR3s include the opening cysteine and the closing phenylalanine or tryptophan. The D gene is left open where the match is weak. Clone size is stated in some rows and not others, as once, few, many or a class when expanded.

cdr3_nt cdr3_aa v_call clone_size j_call cdr3_length d_call
TGTGCCAGCAGGAATCCGGGCGGTCAGGAGCAGTACTTC CASRNPGGQEQYF TRBV6-5 . TRBJ2-7 13 .
TGTGCCAGCAGCGTAGATGGTAATGAGCAGTTCTTC CASSVDGNEQFF TRBV9 . TRBJ2-1 12 .
TGTGCCAGTCAAACACCAGGACTGAACACTGAAGCTTTCTTT CASQTPGLNTEAFF TRBV7-9 . TRBJ1-1 14 .
TGTGCCAGCAGTCAGCGGGGGGTTGGAGATACGCAGTATTTT CASSQRGVGDTQYF TRBV2 . TRBJ2-3 14 TRBD2
TGTGCCAGCAGCTTGGGGGCAAAGAATTCACCCCTCCACTTT CASSLGAKNSPLHF TRBV5-5 . TRBJ1-6 14 .
TGTGCCAGCACCTACAGGGGGACCGGGGAGCTGTTTTTT CASTYRGTGELFF TRBV2 . TRBJ2-2 13 TRBD1
TGTGCCAGCAGCCTTATGAGGGGGGGCGGCGAGACCCAGTACTTC CASSLMRGGGETQYF TRBV14 once TRBJ2-5 15 .
TGCGCCAGCAGTGAAGCGGGGGCTAGCACAGATACGCAGTATTTT CASSEAGASTDTQYF TRBV10-1 . TRBJ2-3 15 TRBD2
TGTGCCAGTAGTGTTATTAGCACAGATACGCAGTATTTT CASSVISTDTQYF TRBV19 . TRBJ2-3 13 .
TGTGCCAGCAGCTTAGGGGCAAGGGGGCCCCAGCATTTT CASSLGARGPQHF TRBV13 . TRBJ1-5 13 .
TGTGCCATCAGTGAGGCTGGGACGCCCTACGAGCAGTACTTC CAISEAGTPYEQYF TRBV10-3 . TRBJ2-7 14 .
TGTGCCAGCAGTGTTAAGGGGCGCGAGACTGAAGCTTTCTTT CASSVKGRETEAFF TRBV2 . TRBJ1-1 14 .
TGTGCCAGCAGTGAGGGCAGCGGGAGAGGGTACACAGATACGCAGTATTTT CASSEGSGRGYTDTQYF TRBV6-1 . TRBJ2-3 17 TRBD2
TGTGCCAGCAGTTCGGGACAGCGATCCTACGAGCAGTACTTC CASSSGQRSYEQYF TRBV6-6 once TRBJ2-7 14 TRBD1
TGTGCCAGCAGCACTGCGAACACCGGGGAGCTGTTTTTT CASSTANTGELFF TRBV7-2 once TRBJ2-2 13 .
TGTGCCAGCAGTGAACAGGGGGGAATCTACGAGCAGTACTTC CASSEQGGIYEQYF TRBV6-5 . TRBJ2-7 14 TRBD1
TGTGCCAGCAGCTTGGACAGGGTGAGAGAGACCCAGTACTTC CASSLDRVRETQYF TRBV11-2 . TRBJ2-5 14 TRBD1
TGTGCCAGCAGCCCCACCCTTTCGAGCAGTTCCTACGAGCAGTACTTC CASSPTLSSSSYEQYF TRBV7-2 . TRBJ2-7 16 .
TGCGCCAGCAAGGGACAGCTTTACGAGCAGTACTTC CASKGQLYEQYF TRBV5-1 . TRBJ2-7 12 TRBD1
TGTGCCAGCAGACCCTTAGCTAGCTCCTACAATGAGCAGTTCTTC CASRPLASSYNEQFF TRBV6-6 . TRBJ2-1 15 .
TGTGCCAGCTCACTAGGTCTCACAGATACGCAGTATTTT CASSLGLTDTQYF TRBV18 once TRBJ2-3 13 .
TGTGCCAGCCCCTTCTACGAGCAGTACTTC CASPFYEQYF TRBV18 once TRBJ2-7 10 .
TGTGCCAGCAGTTTAGGGGTACCCTATAATTCACCCCTCCACTTT CASSLGVPYNSPLHF TRBV28 . TRBJ1-6 15 .
TGTGCCAGCAGTGTACAGGGAAGGGGCACAGATACGCAGTATTTT CASSVQGRGTDTQYF TRBV6-1 once TRBJ2-3 15 .
TGTGCCAGCAGTTTATTCATGGGTGGGAACACTGAAGCTTTCTTT CASSLFMGGNTEAFF TRBV28 . TRBJ1-1 15 .
TGCGCCAGCAGCTTGAGTGGACAAGAGACCCAGTACTTC CASSLSGQETQYF TRBV5-1 . TRBJ2-5 13 .
TGTGCCAGCAGCTTGGACCGGGACAGCGGGCGAAACACCATATATTTT CASSLDRDSGRNTIYF TRBV5-4 . TRBJ1-3 16 TRBD1
TGTGCCAGCAGTGGACAGGGGGTTATGAACACTGAAGCTTTCTTT CASSGQGVMNTEAFF TRBV6-1 . TRBJ1-1 15 TRBD1
TGTGCCAGCAGTCCGGACAGGGCGGGCCATGATACGCAGTATTTT CASSPDRAGHDTQYF TRBV28 . TRBJ2-3 15 TRBD1
TGTGCCAGCAGTTATATCACAGGCTCCACTGAAGCTTTCTTT CASSYITGSTEAFF TRBV27 . TRBJ1-1 14 .
TGTGCCAGCAGCTCGGACAGGGGGATGAACACTGAAGCTTTCTTT CASSSDRGMNTEAFF TRBV5-6 . TRBJ1-1 15 TRBD1
TGTGCCAGCAGTCTAAACAGGGTGGGAAAGACCCAGTACTTC CASSLNRVGKTQYF TRBV27 . TRBJ2-5 14 .
TGTGCCTTGCTGGCCTCTGGAAACACCATATATTTT CALLASGNTIYF TRBV30 . TRBJ1-3 12 .